Listed here are 4 T cell receptor beta chains from one sample, sequenced in a study of blood T cell repertoires in COVID-19. Generated by immunoSEQ multiplex PCR, the TCRdb table keeps only in-frame clones and is missing some. The data contain approximately 250,000 clones, almost 85% of them singletons. Sequenced sample: PBMCs or T cells enriched from blood (not recorded which). These receptors were collected from a man aged 35 to 55 who had recovered from COVID-19.

The V call is TRBV4-2, the J call TRBJ2-5; weak D call: TRBD2 (6 bases). There are 16 residues in the CDR3. The germline V gene encodes CDR1 LGHNA and CDR2 YNFKEQ. V lost 1 base to trimming and J lost 5 bases, with 17 bases between them. DNA for the CDR3: TGTGCCAGCAGCCAAGCTCTCCACTGGGGGGATGAGACCCAGTACTTC. Translating it yields CASSQALHWGDETQYF.

The chain combines TRBV6-5 with TRBJ1-1; D unclear. CDR1 is MNHEY, CDR2 SVGAGI, per germline. Trimming pared 0 bases from V and 7 bases from J, leaving 12 bases between. The CDR3 runs to 14 residues. As DNA, the CDR3 is TGTGCCAGCAGTTACTCAAGGGTCCGGGGTGAAGCTTTCTTT. This encodes CASSYSRVRGEAFF.

The V gene is TRBV5-1, the J gene TRBJ1-5, with D tentatively TRBD1 (6 bases). The CDR3 has 15 amino acids. Deletions cut 4 bases from V and 4 bases from J, with 15 bases between. In germline, CDR1 is SGHRS, CDR2 YFSETQ. This CDR3 is CASSPVGGANQPQHF. The DNA for the CDR3 is TGCGCCAGCAGCCCCGTGGGGGGGGCGAATCAGCCCCAGCATTTT.

V and J are TRBV30 and TRBJ1-6; D may be TRBD1 (5 bases). The CDR3 length is 13 residues. The germline CDR1 and CDR2 sequences are GTSNPN and SVGIG (reference sequence). Trimming stripped 1 base from V and 11 bases from J, with 12 bases between. CDR3 in DNA: TGTGCCTGGAGTGGGAAGGGGTGGCCACCCCTCCACTTT. This translates into CAWSGKGWPPLHF.